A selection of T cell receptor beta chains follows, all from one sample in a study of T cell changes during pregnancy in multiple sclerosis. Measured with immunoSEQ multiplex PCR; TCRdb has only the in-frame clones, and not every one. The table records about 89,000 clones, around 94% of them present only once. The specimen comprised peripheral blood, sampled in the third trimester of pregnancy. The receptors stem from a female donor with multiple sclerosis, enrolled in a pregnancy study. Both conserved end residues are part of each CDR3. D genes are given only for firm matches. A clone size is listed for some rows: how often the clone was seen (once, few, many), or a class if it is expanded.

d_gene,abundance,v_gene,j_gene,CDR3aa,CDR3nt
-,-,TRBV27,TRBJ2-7,CASSLSASYEQYF,TGTGCCAGCAGTTTATCGGCCAGCTACGAGCAGTACTTC
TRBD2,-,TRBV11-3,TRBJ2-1,CASSSGTSGSPNEQFF,TGTGCCAGCAGCTCCGGGACTAGCGGGAGCCCAAATGAGCAGTTCTTC
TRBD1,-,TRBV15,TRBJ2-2,CATSYPTGGTSGELFF,TGTGCCACCAGTTATCCCACAGGGGGTACGTCCGGGGAGCTGTTTTTT
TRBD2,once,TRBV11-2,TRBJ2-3,CASSSLGLAVTDTQYF,TGTGCCAGCAGCTCTCTCGGACTAGCGGTAACAGATACGCAGTATTTT
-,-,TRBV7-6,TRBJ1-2,CASNPGWGGAGGDGYTF,TGTGCCAGCAACCCGGGGTGGGGGGGCGCCGGGGGAGATGGCTACACCTTC
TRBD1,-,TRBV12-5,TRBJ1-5,CASGLVGTGLWVNQPQHF,TGTGCTAGTGGTTTGGTAGGGACAGGGCTGTGGGTCAATCAGCCCCAGCATTTT
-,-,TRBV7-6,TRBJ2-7,CASSLFDSGSEQYF,TGTGCCAGCAGCTTATTTGACAGTGGGTCCGAGCAGTACTTC
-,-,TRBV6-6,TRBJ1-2,CASSLKDSTGYTF,TGTGCCAGCAGTCTAAAAGACAGTACTGGCTACACCTTC
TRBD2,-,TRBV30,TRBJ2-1,CAWRGLGGGSNEQFF,TGTGCCTGGAGGGGATTGGGTGGCGGGAGCAATGAGCAGTTCTTC
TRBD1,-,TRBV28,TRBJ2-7,CASSSSGGYEQYF,TGTGCCAGCAGTTCGTCAGGGGGCTACGAGCAGTACTTC
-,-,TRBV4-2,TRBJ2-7,CASSQGQAYEQYF,TGTGCCAGCAGCCAAGGACAGGCCTACGAGCAGTACTTC
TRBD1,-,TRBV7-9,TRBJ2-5,CASSFSRTGYQETQYF,TGTGCCAGCAGCTTTTCTAGGACAGGGTACCAAGAGACCCAGTACTTC
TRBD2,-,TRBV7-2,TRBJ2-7,CASSLSASGSYEQYF,TGTGCCAGCAGCTTATCGGCTAGCGGTTCCTACGAGCAGTACTTC
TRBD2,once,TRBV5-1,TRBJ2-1,CASRWRRGTSGPYNEQFF,TGCGCCAGCAGATGGCGCAGGGGGACTAGCGGACCCTACAATGAGCAGTTCTTC
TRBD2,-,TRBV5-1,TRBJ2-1,CASSVSGSYNEQFF,TGCGCCAGCAGCGTTAGCGGGTCCTACAATGAGCAGTTCTTC
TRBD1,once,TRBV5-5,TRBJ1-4,CASSLVDGQVSTNEKLFF,TGTGCCAGCAGCTTGGTGGATGGACAGGTGTCAACTAATGAAAAACTGTTTTTT
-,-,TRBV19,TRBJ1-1,CASSASAEAFF,TGTGCCAGTAGCGCTAGCGCTGAAGCTTTCTTT
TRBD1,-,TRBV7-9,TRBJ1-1,CASSSFTGVIGEAFF,TGTGCCAGCAGCTCGTTCACAGGGGTGATCGGTGAAGCTTTCTTT
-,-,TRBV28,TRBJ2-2,CASRRRTGELFF,TGTGCCAGCAGGAGGCGGACCGGGGAGCTGTTTTTT
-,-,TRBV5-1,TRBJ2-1,CASKDRSGWGFSYNEQFF,TGCGCCAGCAAAGACAGGTCGGGTTGGGGATTCTCCTACAATGAGCAGTTCTTC
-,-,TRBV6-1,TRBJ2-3,CASSEGGGHSASSTDTQYF,TGTGCCAGCAGTGAAGGGGGGGGCCATAGCGCCTCTAGCACAGATACGCAGTATTTT
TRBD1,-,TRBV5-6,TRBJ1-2,CASSPGTGHHYGYTF,TGTGCCAGCAGCCCTGGGACAGGGCATCACTATGGCTACACCTTC
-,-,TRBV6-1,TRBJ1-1,CATILDGINTEAFF,TGTGCCACCATTCTGGACGGGATCAACACTGAAGCTTTCTTT
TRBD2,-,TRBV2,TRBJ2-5,CASSELAGGPGETQYF,TGTGCCAGCAGTGAATTAGCGGGAGGGCCGGGAGAGACCCAGTACTTC
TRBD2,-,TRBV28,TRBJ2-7,CASSSPTGGSPWRVEQYF,TGTGCCAGCAGCTCCCCGACCGGGGGGAGCCCGTGGCGGGTCGAGCAGTACTTC
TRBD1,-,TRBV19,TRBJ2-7,CASSPGQGFEQYF,TGTGCCAGTAGTCCCGGACAGGGCTTCGAGCAGTACTTC
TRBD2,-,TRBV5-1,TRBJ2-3,CASSPGGIAGGKRDTQYF,TGCGCCAGCAGCCCCGGCGGGATAGCGGGAGGGAAGAGAGATACGCAGTATTTT
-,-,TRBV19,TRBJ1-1,CASRRGGTEAFF,TGTGCCAGTCGACGAGGGGGAACTGAAGCTTTCTTT
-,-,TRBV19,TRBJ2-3,CASSPRGEGRDTQYF,TGTGCCAGTAGTCCCCGGGGTGAAGGTCGAGATACGCAGTATTTT
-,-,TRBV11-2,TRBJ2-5,CASRSGYQETQYF,TGTGCCAGCAGGAGCGGGTACCAAGAGACCCAGTACTTC
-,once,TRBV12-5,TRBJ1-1,CASGLVLPGLNTEAFF,TGTGCTAGTGGTTTGGTACTCCCCGGGTTGAACACTGAAGCTTTCTTT
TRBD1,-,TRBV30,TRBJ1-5,CAWNRGPNQPQHF,TGTGCCTGGAACAGGGGACCCAATCAGCCCCAGCATTTT
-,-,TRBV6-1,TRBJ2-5,CASSEGLSGYQETQYF,TGTGCCAGCAGTGAGGGGTTAAGCGGGTATCAAGAGACCCAGTACTTC
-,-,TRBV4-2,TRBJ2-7,CASSQDLGYEQYF,TGTGCCAGCAGCCAAGATCTAGGATACGAGCAGTACTTC
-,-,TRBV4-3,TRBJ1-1,CASSQDEGHMNTEAFF,TGCGCCAGCAGCCAAGATGAAGGACATATGAACACTGAAGCTTTCTTT
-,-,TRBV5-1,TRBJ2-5,CASSRWLGGQQETQYF,TGCGCCAGCAGCCGCTGGTTGGGGGGGCAACAAGAGACCCAGTACTTC
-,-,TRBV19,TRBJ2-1,CASSSAGYNEQFF,TGTGCCAGTAGTTCGGCGGGTTACAATGAGCAGTTCTTC
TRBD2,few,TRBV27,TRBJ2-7,CASKDMAGGNYEQYF,TGTGCCAGTAAGGATATGGCGGGAGGTAACTACGAGCAGTACTTC
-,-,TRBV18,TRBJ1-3,CASSPKTGTGNTIYF,TGTGCCAGCTCACCAAAAACAGGGACTGGAAACACCATATATTTT
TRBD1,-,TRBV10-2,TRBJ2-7,CASSEGTAYEQYF,TGCGCCAGCAGTGAGGGGACAGCCTACGAGCAGTACTTC
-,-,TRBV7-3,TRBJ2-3,CASSLSRGMGTDTQYF,TGTGCCAGCAGCTTATCGCGAGGGATGGGGACAGATACGCAGTATTTT
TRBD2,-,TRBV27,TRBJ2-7,CASSAGLAIHEQYF,TGTGCCAGCAGTGCGGGACTAGCAATCCACGAGCAGTACTTC
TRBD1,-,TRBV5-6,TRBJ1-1,CASSFGTGGKAFF,TGTGCCAGCAGCTTCGGGACAGGGGGGAAAGCTTTCTTT
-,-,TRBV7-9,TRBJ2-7,CASSLVEGAPEQYF,TGTGCCAGCAGCTTAGTGGAGGGAGCGCCCGAGCAGTACTTC
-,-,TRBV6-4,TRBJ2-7,CASSDGLAYEQYF,TGTGCCAGCAGTGACGGCCTCGCCTACGAGCAGTACTTC
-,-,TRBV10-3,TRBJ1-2,CAISDPALTANYGYTF,TGTGCCATCAGTGATCCCGCTTTGACAGCTAACTATGGCTACACCTTC
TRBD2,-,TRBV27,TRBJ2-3,CASSRGLAGARDTQYF,TGTGCCAGCAGCCGCGGACTAGCGGGAGCTAGAGATACGCAGTATTTT
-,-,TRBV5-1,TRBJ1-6,CASSWVGGGQGSPLHF,TGCGCCAGCAGCTGGGTCGGCGGGGGGCAAGGATCACCCCTCCACTTT
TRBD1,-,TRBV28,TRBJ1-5,CASSTPGQVLSNQPQHF,TGTGCCAGCAGTACCCCGGGACAGGTGCTAAGCAATCAGCCCCAGCATTTT
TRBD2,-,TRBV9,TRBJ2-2,CASSVDAGVWPGELFF,TGTGCCAGCAGCGTAGACGCGGGAGTTTGGCCCGGGGAGCTGTTTTTT
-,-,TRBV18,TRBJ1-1,CASSPSGGNTEAFF,TGTGCCAGCTCACCTTCCGGGGGGAACACTGAAGCTTTCTTT
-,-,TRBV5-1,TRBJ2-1,CASSLEGQGNNEQFF,TGCGCCAGCAGCTTGGAGGGACAAGGCAACAATGAGCAGTTCTTC
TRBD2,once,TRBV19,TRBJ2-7,CASSPREDLYEQYF,TGTGCCAGTAGTCCACGGGAGGACCTTTACGAGCAGTACTTC
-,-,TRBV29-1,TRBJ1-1,CSVLVQGGSGTEAFF,TGCAGCGTTTTGGTTCAGGGAGGTTCGGGGACTGAAGCTTTCTTT
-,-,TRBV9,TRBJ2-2,CASGSGINTGELFF,TGTGCCAGCGGATCGGGGATAAACACCGGGGAGCTGTTTTTT
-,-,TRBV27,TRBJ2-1,CASSFSPGRGSYNEQFF,TGTGCCAGCAGTTTTTCCCCAGGACGGGGCTCCTACAATGAGCAGTTCTTC